This T cell receptor beta chain was captured in a study of cytomegalovirus exposure and HLA in healthy donors. PCR employed 60 Vbeta and 13 Jbeta primers. Some clones are missing from TCRdb's copy, which holds only in-frame ones; the method was immunoSEQ multiplex PCR. The repertoire holds under 200,000 clones, roughly 76% seen once, with around 14% in the top ten. Findings and caveats of the study: For most TCR beta V segments, an earlier analysis put the productive rate at about 90% or about 30% of the time. A later analysis showed HLA-associated TCR beta chains outstripping equally common others in clonal expansion.

Note on this clone: Its antigen remains unidentified.

This receptor was obtained from a woman between 50 and 59 years old in good health and CMV-seronegative. The specimen was PBMCs.

CDR3 loop: CASKGKTLLRYEQYF. CDR3 coding DNA: TGTGCCAGCAAAGGAAAGACGCTTCTCAGGTACGAGCAGTACTTC. This chain joins TRBV28 and TRBJ2-7; D unclear. The V gene's germline CDR1 is MDHEN and CDR2 SYDVKM. V shed 7 bases and J shed 4 bases, with 20 bases lying between them. The CDR3 extends over 15 amino acids. Full variable domain (remainder filled in from reference TRBV28 and TRBJ2-7): DVKVTQSSRYLVKRTGEKVFLECVQDMDHENMFWYRQDPGLGLRLIYFSYDVKMKEKGDIPEGYSVSREKKERFSLILESASTNQTSMYLCASKGKTLLRYEQYFGPGTRLTVT.